The count of the clone carrying this T cell receptor (beta chain) is one. Profiled with immunoSEQ multiplex PCR; TCRdb holds only in-frame clones, not every one. The repertoire consists of around 150,000 clones, with approximately 86% occurring once and the leading ten covering more than 3%. The entry originates in a study of blood T cell repertoires in COVID-19. Study-level information: Samples of COVID-19 (acute and convalescent) were obtained from the United States, Italy and Spain. The cDNA or gDNA used as material had been derived from T cells, B-cell-depleted T cells, or PBMCs.

The material sequenced was peripheral blood. The receptor was derived from a man in his 70s with acute or convalescent COVID-19.

The CDR3 nucleotides are TGTGCCAGCAGTCTGCGACTAGCGGGACAGAGGGATACGCAGTATTTT. This translates into CASSLRLAGQRDTQYF. The chain couples TRBV6-2 or TRBV6-3 to TRBJ2-3; 11 bases map to TRBD2. The CDR3 length is 16 residues. The V gene end was trimmed by 5 bases and the J gene end by 6 bases; junction bases not matched to a gene: 10. Germline V gene sequence: CDR1 MNHEY, CDR2 SVGEGT.